These T cell receptor beta chains were read from a single sample in a study of T cells in Graves' hyperthyroidism and ophthalmopathy. Using its own MiXCR run on the multiplex PCR reads, TCRdb lists one record per CDR3 protein. The table has approximately 420,000 distinct CDR3 sequences, about 15% seen once. Sequenced input: blood. These receptors originate from a woman between 25 and 40 years old with Graves' hyperthyroidism. Both conserved end residues are part of each CDR3. A D gene is named only where the DNA matches it firmly. For some rows the clone size is stated as once, few or many, or as a class when expanded; others skip it.

TRBJ2-3 | . | many | TRBV24-1 | CATSDVGLSTDTQYF | TGTGCCACCAGTGATGTCGGCCTTAGCACAGATACGCAGTATTTT
TRBJ2-2 | . | many | TRBV7-3 | CASSAGTGELFF | TGTGCCAGCAGCGCGGGGACCGGGGAGCTGTTTTTT
TRBJ2-5 | . | . | TRBV7-9 | CASSRASPETQYF | TGTGCCAGCAGCCGGGCTAGCCCGGAGACCCAGTACTTC
TRBJ2-7 | . | many | TRBV28 | CASRGSYEQYF | TGTGCCAGCAGGGGGTCCTACGAGCAGTACTTC
TRBJ1-2 | . | few | TRBV19 | CASSIGETGLTNGYTF | TGTGCCAGTAGTATAGGGGAGACAGGCCTCACGAATGGCTACACCTTC
TRBJ2-1 | . | many | TRBV27 | CASSRGGHNEQFF | TGTGCCAGCAGCCGGGGCGGGCACAATGAGCAGTTCTTC
TRBJ1-1 | TRBD1 | many | TRBV5-5 | CASSWTTGARDTEAFF | TGTGCCAGCAGCTGGACAACAGGGGCGCGGGACACTGAAGCTTTCTTT
TRBJ1-5 | . | . | TRBV7-9 | CASSFSGQPQHF | TGTGCCAGCAGCTTTTCCGGGCAGCCCCAGCATTTT
TRBJ2-7 | TRBD2 | few | TRBV6-1 | CASTHWWEGTGEQYF | TGTGCCAGCACTCACTGGTGGGAGGGAACTGGAGAGCAGTACTTC
TRBJ1-1 | . | few | TRBV6-1 | CASSEGRGNTEAFF | TGTGCCAGCAGTGAGGGCAGGGGGAACACTGAAGCTTTCTTT
TRBJ2-7 | . | many | TRBV7-2 | CASSGGAHEQYF | TGTGCCAGCAGCGGAGGGGCCCACGAGCAGTACTTC
TRBJ1-1 | TRBD1 | . | TRBV20-1 | CSAPDRGRGMNTEAFF | TGCAGTGCTCCTGACAGGGGGCGCGGGATGAACACTGAAGCTTTCTTT
TRBJ2-7 | . | few | TRBV20-1 | CSAVFYNEQYF | TGCAGTGCGGTCTTCTACAACGAGCAGTACTTC
TRBJ2-5 | . | many | TRBV2 | CASRRRAAGETQYF | TGTGCCAGCAGAAGGAGGGCCGCGGGAGAGACCCAGTACTTC
TRBJ2-2 | TRBD2 | . | TRBV20-1 | CSAPRLAGANTGELFF | TGCAGTGCTCCCAGACTAGCGGGAGCGAACACCGGGGAGCTGTTTTTT
TRBJ2-3 | . | many | TRBV20-1 | CSALHAGGTDTQYF | TGCAGTGCTCTGCATGCGGGTGGCACAGATACGCAGTATTTT
TRBJ2-7 | . | many | TRBV7-6 | CASSLGVAKAYEQYF | TGTGCCAGCAGCTTAGGGGTGGCCAAGGCCTACGAGCAGTACTTC
TRBJ2-7 | TRBD2 | many | TRBV27 | CASSPFLAGVAYEQYF | TGTGCCAGCAGTCCATTTCTAGCGGGAGTTGCCTACGAGCAGTACTTC
TRBJ2-3 | TRBD2 | . | TRBV20-1 | CSARLAGEYTQYF | TGCAGTGCTAGACTAGCGGGAGAGTATACGCAGTATTTT
TRBJ2-5 | TRBD2 | . | TRBV19 | CASSIGLAGGGETQYF | TGTGCCAGTAGTATTGGACTAGCGGGAGGGGGAGAGACCCAGTACTTC
TRBJ2-2 | TRBD2 | few | TRBV25-1 | CASTTGTSGTHRELFF | TGTGCCAGCACCACAGGGACTAGCGGGACCCATCGGGAGCTGTTTTTT
TRBJ1-2 | . | many | TRBV3-1 | CASSKGGQTYGYTF | TGTGCCAGCAGCAAAGGAGGGCAGACTTATGGCTACACCTTC
TRBJ2-1 | TRBD2 | . | TRBV4-1 | CASSQRGGSGTPGGQFF | TGCGCCAGCAGCCAAAGAGGAGGTAGCGGGACCCCCGGGGGGCAGTTCTTC
TRBJ2-2 | . | many | TRBV7-3 | CASSSSGTPNTGELFF | TGTGCCAGCAGCTCATCCGGGACACCGAACACCGGGGAGCTGTTTTTT
TRBJ2-5 | . | many | TRBV6-2/TRBV6-3 | CASSYSLRRGADQYF | TGTGCCAGCAGTTACTCCCTGCGACGGGGCGCGGACCAGTACTTC
TRBJ2-5 | . | many | TRBV28 | CASTTPGFQETQYF | TGTGCCAGCACTACACCGGGTTTCCAAGAGACCCAGTACTTC
TRBJ2-2 | TRBD2 | many | TRBV28 | CASSHRLAGNTGELFF | TGTGCCAGCAGTCACCGACTAGCGGGGAACACCGGGGAGCTGTTTTTT
TRBJ1-1 | . | . | TRBV27 | CASRDVGTEAFF | TGTGCCAGCAGAGACGTTGGCACTGAAGCTTTCTTT
TRBJ2-2 | . | many | TRBV12-3/TRBV12-4 | CASSRLNANTGELFF | TGTGCCAGCAGTCGGCTAAACGCGAACACCGGGGAGCTGTTTTTT
TRBJ1-2 | . | . | TRBV28 | CASSLARVGYGYTF | TGTGCCAGCAGTTTAGCCAGGGTGGGCTATGGCTACACCTTC
TRBJ2-7 | . | many | TRBV7-9 | CASSLEGGRYEQYF | TGTGCCAGCAGCCTGGAAGGGGGTCGCTACGAGCAGTACTTC